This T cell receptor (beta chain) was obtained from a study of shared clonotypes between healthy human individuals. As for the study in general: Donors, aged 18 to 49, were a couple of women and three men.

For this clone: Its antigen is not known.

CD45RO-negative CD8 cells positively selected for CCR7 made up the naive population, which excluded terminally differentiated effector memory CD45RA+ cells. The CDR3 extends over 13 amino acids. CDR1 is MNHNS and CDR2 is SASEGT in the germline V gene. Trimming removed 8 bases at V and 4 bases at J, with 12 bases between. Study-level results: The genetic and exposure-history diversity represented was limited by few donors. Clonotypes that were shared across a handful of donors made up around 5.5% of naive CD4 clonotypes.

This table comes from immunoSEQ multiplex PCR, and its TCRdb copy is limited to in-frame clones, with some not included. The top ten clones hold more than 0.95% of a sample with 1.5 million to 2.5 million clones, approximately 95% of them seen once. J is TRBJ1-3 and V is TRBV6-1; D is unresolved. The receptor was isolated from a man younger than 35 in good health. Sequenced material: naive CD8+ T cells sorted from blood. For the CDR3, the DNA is TGTGCCAGCGAGTTGTGGGCCGGAAACACCATATATTTT. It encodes CASELWAGNTIYF.